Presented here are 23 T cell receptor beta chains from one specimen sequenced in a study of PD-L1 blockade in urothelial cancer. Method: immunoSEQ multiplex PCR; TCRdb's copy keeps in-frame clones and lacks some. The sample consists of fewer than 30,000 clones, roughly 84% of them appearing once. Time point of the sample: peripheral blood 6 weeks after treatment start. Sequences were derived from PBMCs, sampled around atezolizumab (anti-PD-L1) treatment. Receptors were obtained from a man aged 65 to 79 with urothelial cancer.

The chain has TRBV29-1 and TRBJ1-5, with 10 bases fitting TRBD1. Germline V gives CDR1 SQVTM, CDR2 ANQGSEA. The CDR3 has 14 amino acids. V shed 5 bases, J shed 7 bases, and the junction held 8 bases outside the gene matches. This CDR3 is CSVQGTGAGQPQHF. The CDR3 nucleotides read TGCAGCGTTCAGGGGACAGGGGCCGGCCAGCCCCAGCATTTT.

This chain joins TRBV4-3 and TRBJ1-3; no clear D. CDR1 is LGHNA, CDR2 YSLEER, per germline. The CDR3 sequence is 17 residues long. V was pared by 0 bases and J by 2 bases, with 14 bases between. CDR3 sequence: CASSQDPESGAGNTIYF. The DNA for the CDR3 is TGCGCCAGCAGCCAAGATCCGGAATCGGGTGCTGGAAACACCATATATTTT.

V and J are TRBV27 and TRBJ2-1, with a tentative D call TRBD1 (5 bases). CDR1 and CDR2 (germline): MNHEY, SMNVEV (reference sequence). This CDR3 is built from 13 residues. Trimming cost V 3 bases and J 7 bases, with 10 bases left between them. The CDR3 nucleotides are TGTGCCAGCAGTTTCTTTTCAGGGAATGAGCAGTTCTTC. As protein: CASSFFSGNEQFF.

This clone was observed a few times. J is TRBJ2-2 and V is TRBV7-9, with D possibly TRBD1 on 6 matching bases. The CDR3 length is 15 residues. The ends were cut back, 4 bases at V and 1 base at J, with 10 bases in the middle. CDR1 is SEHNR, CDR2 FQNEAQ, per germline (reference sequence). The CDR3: CASSWYRVNTGELFF. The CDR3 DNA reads TGTGCCAGCAGCTGGTACAGGGTGAACACCGGGGAGCTGTTTTTT.

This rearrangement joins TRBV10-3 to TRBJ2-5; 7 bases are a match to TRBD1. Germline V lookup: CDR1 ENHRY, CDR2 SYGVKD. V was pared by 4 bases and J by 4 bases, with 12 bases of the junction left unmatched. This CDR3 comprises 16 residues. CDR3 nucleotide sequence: TGTGCCATCAGTGGAAGAGGGACAGCGATGGGAGAGACCCAGTACTTC. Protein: CAISGRGTAMGETQYF.

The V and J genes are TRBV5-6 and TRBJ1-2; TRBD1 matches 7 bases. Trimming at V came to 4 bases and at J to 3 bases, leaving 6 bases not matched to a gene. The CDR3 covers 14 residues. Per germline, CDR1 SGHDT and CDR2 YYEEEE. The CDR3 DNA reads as TGTGCCAGCAGCCCGACAGGGTATGACTATGGCTACACCTTC. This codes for CASSPTGYDYGYTF.

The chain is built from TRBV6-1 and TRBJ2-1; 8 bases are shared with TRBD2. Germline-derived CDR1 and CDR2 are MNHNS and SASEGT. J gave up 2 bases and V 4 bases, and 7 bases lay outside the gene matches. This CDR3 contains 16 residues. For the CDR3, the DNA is TGTGCCAGCAGTGTATGGGGCGGGAGGACCTACAATGAGCAGTTCTTC. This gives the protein CASSVWGGRTYNEQFF.

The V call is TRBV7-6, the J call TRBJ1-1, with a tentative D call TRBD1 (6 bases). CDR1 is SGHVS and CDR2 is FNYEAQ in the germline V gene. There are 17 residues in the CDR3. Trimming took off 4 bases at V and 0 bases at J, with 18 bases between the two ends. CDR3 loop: CASSSTPQGRMNTEAFF. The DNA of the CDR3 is TGTGCCAGCAGCTCCACACCACAGGGCAGGATGAACACTGAAGCTTTCTTT.

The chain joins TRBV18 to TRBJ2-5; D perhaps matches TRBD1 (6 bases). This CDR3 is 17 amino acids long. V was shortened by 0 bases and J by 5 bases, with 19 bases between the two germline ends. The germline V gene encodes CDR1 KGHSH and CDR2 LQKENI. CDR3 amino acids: CASSPPNKQGGGETQYF. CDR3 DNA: TGTGCCAGCTCACCACCTAACAAACAGGGCGGTGGTGAGACCCAGTACTTC.

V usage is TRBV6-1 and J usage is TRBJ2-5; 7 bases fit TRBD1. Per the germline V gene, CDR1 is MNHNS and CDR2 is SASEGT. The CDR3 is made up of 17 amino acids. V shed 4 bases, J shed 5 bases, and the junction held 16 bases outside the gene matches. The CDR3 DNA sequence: TGTGCCAGCAGTGCCACCACCTGGGGGACAGCTCGGGAGACCCAGTACTTC. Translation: CASSATTWGTARETQYF.

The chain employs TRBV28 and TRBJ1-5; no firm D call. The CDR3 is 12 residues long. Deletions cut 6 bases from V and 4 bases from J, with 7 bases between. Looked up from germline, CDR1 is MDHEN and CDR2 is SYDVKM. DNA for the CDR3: TGTGCCAGCAGCCCGGTTAATCAGCCCCAGCATTTT. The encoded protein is CASSPVNQPQHF.

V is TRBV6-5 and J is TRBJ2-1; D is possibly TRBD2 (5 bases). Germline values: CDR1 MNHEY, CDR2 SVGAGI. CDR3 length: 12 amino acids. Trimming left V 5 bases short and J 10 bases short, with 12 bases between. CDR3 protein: CASSPRLAEQFF. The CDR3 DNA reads TGTGCCAGCAGTCCGCGGCTAGCCGAGCAGTTCTTC.

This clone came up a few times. CDR3: CASSERGGSTEAFF. The CDR3 DNA follows: TGTGCCAGCAGCGAAAGGGGGGGTAGTACTGAAGCTTTCTTT. This rearrangement joins TRBV7-3 to TRBJ1-1, with D maybe TRBD1 (6 bases). Trimming removed 5 bases from V and 5 bases from J, with 15 bases in between. CDR3 length: 14 amino acids. CDR1 is SGHTA and CDR2 is FQGTGA in the germline V gene. The entire variable domain, with the rest obtained from reference TRBV7-3 and TRBJ1-1, is as follows: GAGVSQTPSNKVTEKGKYVELRCDPISGHTALYWYRQSLGQGPEFLIYFQGTGAADDSGLPNDRFFAVRPEGSVSTLKIQRTERGDSAVYLCASSERGGSTEAFFGQGTRLTVV.

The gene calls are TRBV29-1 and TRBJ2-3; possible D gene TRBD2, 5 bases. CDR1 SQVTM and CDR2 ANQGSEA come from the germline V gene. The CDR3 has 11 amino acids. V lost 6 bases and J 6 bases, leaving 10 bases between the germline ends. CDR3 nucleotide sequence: TGCAGCGTGCGAGAGGGTGATACGCAGTATTTT. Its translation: CSVREGDTQYF.

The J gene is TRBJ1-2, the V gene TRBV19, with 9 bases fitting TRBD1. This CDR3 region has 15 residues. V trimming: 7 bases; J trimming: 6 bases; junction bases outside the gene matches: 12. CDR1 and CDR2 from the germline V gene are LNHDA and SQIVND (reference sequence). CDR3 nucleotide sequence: TGTGCCAGTACCCCTACGGGACAGGGAGGTCATGGCTACACCTTC. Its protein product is CASTPTGQGGHGYTF.

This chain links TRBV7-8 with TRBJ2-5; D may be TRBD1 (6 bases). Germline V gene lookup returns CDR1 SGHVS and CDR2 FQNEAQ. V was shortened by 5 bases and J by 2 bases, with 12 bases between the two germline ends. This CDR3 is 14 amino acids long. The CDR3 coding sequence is TGTGCCAGCAGCCCAGGACAGCTGCAAGAGACCCAGTACTTC. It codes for CASSPGQLQETQYF. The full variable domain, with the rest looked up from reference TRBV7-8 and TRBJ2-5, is GAGVSQSPRYKVAKRGQDVALRCDPISGHVSLFWYQQALGQGPEFLTYFQNEAQLDKSGLPSDRFFAERPEGSVSTLKIQRTQQEDSAVYLCASSPGQLQETQYFGPGTRLLVL.

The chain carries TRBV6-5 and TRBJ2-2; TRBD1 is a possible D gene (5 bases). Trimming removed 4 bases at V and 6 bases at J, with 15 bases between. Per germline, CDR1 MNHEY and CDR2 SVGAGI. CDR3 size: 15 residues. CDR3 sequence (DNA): TGTGCCAGCAGTTCCCCTGGGGTGGGGCCCGGGGAGCTGTTTTTT. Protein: CASSSPGVGPGELFF.

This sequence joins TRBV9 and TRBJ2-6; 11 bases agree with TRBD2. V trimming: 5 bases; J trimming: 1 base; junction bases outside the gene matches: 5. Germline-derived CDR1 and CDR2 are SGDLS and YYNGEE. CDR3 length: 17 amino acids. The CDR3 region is CASRPGLAASGANVLTF. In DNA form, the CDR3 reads TGTGCCAGCAGGCCGGGACTAGCGGCTTCTGGGGCCAACGTCCTGACTTTC. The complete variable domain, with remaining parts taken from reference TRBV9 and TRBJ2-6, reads DSGVTQTPKHLITATGQRVTLRCSPRSGDLSVYWYQQSLDQGLQFLIQYYNGEERAKGNILERFSAQQFPDLHSELNLSSLELGDSALYFCASRPGLAASGANVLTFGAGSRLTVL.

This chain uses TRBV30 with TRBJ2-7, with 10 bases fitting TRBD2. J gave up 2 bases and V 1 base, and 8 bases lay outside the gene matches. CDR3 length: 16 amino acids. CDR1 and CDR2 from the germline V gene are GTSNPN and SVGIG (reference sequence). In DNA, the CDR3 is TGTGCCTGGAGTGCCCCCCGAGCGGGGGGGACCTACGAGCAGTACTTC. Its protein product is CAWSAPRAGGTYEQYF. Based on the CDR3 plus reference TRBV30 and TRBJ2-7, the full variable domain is SQTIHQWPATLVQPVGSPLSLECTVEGTSNPNLYWYRQAAGRGLQLLFYSVGIGQISSEVPQNLSASRPQDRQFILSSKKLLLSDSGFYLCAWSAPRAGGTYEQYFGPGTRLTVT.

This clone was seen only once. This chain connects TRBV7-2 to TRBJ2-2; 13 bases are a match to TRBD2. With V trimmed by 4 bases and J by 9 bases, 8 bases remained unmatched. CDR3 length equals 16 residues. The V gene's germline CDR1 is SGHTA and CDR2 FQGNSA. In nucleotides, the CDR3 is TGTGCCAGCAGCTCTCGGACTAGCGGGAGTGCCTGGGAGCTGTTTTTT. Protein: CASSSRTSGSAWELFF.

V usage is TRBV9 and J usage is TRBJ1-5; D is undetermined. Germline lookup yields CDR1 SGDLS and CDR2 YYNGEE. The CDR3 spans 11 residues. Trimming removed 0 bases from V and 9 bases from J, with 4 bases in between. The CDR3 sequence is CASSVDRPQHF. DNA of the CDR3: TGTGCCAGCAGCGTAGATCGGCCCCAGCATTTT.

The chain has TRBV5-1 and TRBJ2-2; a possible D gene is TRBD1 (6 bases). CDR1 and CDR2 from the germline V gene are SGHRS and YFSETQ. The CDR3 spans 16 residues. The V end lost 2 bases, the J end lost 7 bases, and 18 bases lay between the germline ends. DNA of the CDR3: TGCGCCAGCAGCTTAACCGCAGGGGTGACCGACGGGGAGCTGTTTTTT. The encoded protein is CASSLTAGVTDGELFF.

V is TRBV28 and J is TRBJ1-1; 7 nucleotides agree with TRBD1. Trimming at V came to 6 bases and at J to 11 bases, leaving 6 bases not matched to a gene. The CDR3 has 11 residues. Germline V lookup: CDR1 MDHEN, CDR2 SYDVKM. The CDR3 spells CASRRDSRAFF. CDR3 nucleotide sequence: TGTGCCAGCAGAAGGGACAGTCGGGCTTTCTTT.